This TCR beta chain came from a study of blood T cell repertoires in COVID-19. How the authors handled the data: Counts of nucleated cells, estimated from reference gene primer amplification, were obtained. The protocol was immunoSEQ multiplex PCR, while the TCRdb copy is restricted to in-frame clones and leaves out a portion. D and trimming were read from the DNA, whereas the V and J calls and clone size are those reported in that table. Counted here are around 160,000 clones, around four fifths occurring once; the ten biggest clones make up around 19%. The sequenced sample consisted of peripheral blood. The sequence came from a woman older than 75 with acute or convalescent COVID-19.

The CDR3 DNA reads as TGTGCCAGCAGCCCCTTCGGGGGGGTCAATGAGCAGTTCTTC. This gives the protein CASSPFGGVNEQFF. The chain joins TRBV7-6 to TRBJ2-1, with 8 bases aligning to TRBD2. The germline gives CDR1 SGHVS, CDR2 FNYEAQ. The CDR3 loop spans 14 amino acids. V shed 5 bases and J 6 bases; nucleotides not matched to a gene: 6.